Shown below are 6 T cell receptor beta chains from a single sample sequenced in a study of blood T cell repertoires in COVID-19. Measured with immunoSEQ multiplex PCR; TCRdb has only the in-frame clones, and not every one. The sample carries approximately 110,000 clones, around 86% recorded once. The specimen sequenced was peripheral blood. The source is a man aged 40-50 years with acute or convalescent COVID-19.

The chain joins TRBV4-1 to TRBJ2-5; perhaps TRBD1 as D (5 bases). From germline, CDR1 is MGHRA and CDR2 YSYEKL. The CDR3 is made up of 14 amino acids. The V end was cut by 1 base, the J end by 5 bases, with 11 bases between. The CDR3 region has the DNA TGCGCCAGCAGCCAAGTGGGGCGGTTGGAGACCCAGTACTTC. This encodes CASSQVGRLETQYF.

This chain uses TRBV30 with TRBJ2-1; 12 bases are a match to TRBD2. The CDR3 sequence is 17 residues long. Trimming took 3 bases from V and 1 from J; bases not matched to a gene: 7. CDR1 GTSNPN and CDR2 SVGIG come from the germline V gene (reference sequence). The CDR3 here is CAWRRFLAGGSYNEQFF. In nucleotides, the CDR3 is TGTGCCTGGAGGCGGTTCCTAGCGGGGGGGTCCTACAATGAGCAGTTCTTC.

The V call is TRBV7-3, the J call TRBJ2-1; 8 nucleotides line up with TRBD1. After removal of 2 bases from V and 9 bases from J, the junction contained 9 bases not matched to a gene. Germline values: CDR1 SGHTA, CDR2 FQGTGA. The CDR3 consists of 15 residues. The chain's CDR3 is CASSLDGRTGSEQFF. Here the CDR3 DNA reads TGTGCCAGCAGCTTAGACGGCAGGACAGGGTCTGAGCAGTTCTTC.

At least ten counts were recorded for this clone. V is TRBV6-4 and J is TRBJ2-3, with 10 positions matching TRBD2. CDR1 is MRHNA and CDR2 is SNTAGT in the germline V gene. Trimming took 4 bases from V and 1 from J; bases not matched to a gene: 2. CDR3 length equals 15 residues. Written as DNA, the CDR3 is TGTGCCAGCAGTGTTGGGACTAGCGGCACAGATACGCAGTATTTT. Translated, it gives CASSVGTSGTDTQYF.

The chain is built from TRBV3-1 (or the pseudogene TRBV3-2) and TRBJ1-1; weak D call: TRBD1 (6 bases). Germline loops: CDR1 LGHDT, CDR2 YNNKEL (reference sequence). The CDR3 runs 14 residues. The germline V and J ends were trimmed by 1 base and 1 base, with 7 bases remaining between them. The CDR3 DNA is TGTGCCAGCAGCCAAGCGGGACAGAACACTGAAGCTTTCTTT. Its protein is CASSQAGQNTEAFF.

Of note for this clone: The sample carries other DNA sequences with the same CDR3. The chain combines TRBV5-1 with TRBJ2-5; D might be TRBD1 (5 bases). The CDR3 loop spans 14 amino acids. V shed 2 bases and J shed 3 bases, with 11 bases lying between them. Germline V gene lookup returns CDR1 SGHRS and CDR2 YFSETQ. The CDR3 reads CASSLGQGKETQYF. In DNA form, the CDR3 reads TGCGCCAGCAGCTTAGGCCAGGGCAAAGAGACCCAGTACTTC.